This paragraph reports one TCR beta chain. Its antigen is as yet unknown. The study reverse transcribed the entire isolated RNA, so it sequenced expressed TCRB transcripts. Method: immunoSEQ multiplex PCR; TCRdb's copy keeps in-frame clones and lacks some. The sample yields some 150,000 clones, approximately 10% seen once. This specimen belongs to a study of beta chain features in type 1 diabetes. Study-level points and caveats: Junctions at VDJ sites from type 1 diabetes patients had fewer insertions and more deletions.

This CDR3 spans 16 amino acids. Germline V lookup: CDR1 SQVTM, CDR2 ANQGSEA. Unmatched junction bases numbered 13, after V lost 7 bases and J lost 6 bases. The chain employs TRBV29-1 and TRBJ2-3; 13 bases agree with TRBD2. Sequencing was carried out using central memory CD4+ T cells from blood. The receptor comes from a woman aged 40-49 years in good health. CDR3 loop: CSALRGLAGRVDTQYF. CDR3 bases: TGCAGCGCCCTACGGGGACTAGCGGGGCGAGTGGATACGCAGTATTTT.